The entry that follows covers one T cell receptor beta chain sequence. Its antigen is unknown. The data are from a study of T cell responses to AZD1222 COVID-19 vaccine. Study overall: Pooling covered second doses at about 4 or about 12 weeks. Overall study results and limits: At baseline, just five to seven AZD1222 recipients tested seropositive. Two AZD1222 administrations were followed by greater Spike-specific TCR breadth and depth. White British ancestry dominated among donors, who included more females, and clonal diversity was possibly underestimated.

Here immunoSEQ multiplex PCR was the method, and the copy in TCRdb shows in-frame clones only, minus some. The sample records approximately 120,000 clones, approximately 90% being singletons. The material was peripheral blood, obtained on day 0 of AZD1222 vaccination. The source of this sequence is an adult in good health.

The CDR3 DNA reads TGTGCCAGCAGCCTTCGGACAGGGGCTATTGGACACGCCGGGGAGCTGTTTTTT. This gives the protein CASSLRTGAIGHAGELFF. The chain employs TRBV7-8 and TRBJ2-2; 9 bases are shared with TRBD1. The CDR3 has 18 residues. Germline loops: CDR1 SGHVS, CDR2 FQNEAQ. V lost 5 bases, J lost 6 bases, and 16 bases stayed unmatched.